Following are 30 T cell receptor beta chains from one sample sequenced in a study of blood T cell repertoires in COVID-19. Clones were read by immunoSEQ multiplex PCR, and TCRdb kept only the in-frame ones, dropping some. Among about 360,000 clones listed, around 83% were seen once. The material sequenced was peripheral blood. The receptors were gathered from a young man with active or convalescent COVID-19.

This sequence joins TRBV2 and TRBJ1-3; tentative D call: TRBD1 (5 bases). From germline, CDR1 is SNHLY and CDR2 FYNNEI. The CDR3 totals 16 residues. V lost 4 bases and J lost 0, with 13 bases in between. CDR3 DNA sequence: TGTGCCAGCAGTGTTGGGGGGAACCCCTCTGGAAACACCATATATTTT. The encoded protein is CASSVGGNPSGNTIYF.

This sequence joins TRBV19 and TRBJ2-3; perhaps TRBD1 as D (6 bases). The germline gives CDR1 LNHDA, CDR2 SQIVND (reference sequence). V was shortened by 1 base and J by 3 bases, with 8 bases between the two germline ends. The CDR3 runs to 14 residues. In nucleotides, the CDR3 is TGTGCCAGTAGTATAGGGACAGTGACAGATACGCAGTATTTT. Protein: CASSIGTVTDTQYF.

This rearrangement joins TRBV6-5 to TRBJ1-5, with D unclear. The V and J ends lost 6 bases and 7 bases respectively, with 13 bases between them. The CDR3 sequence is 13 residues long. Germline loops: CDR1 MNHEY, CDR2 SVGAGI. CDR3 amino acids: CASRKREQQPQHF. DNA for the CDR3: TGTGCCAGCAGAAAGAGGGAACAGCAGCCCCAGCATTTT.

This chain connects TRBV7-3 to TRBJ2-1, with TRBD2 matching over 8 bases. The V segment lost 1 base and the J segment 4 bases; nucleotides outside the gene matches: 9. Germline-derived CDR1 and CDR2 are SGHTA and FQGTGA. This CDR3 region has 17 residues. The CDR3 DNA is TGTGCCAGCAGCTTAAATGGGCTAGCGGGCAGTTACAATGAGCAGTTCTTC. Translation: CASSLNGLAGSYNEQFF.

This chain links TRBV5-1 with TRBJ2-3; 14 positions match TRBD2. This CDR3 is 17 amino acids long. CDR1 and CDR2 from the germline V gene are SGHRS and YFSETQ. V lost 4 bases, J lost 3 bases, and 7 bases stayed unmatched. CDR3 bases: TGCGCCAGCAGCCTCCCCGGGACTAGCGGGAGAACAGATACGCAGTATTTT. Protein product: CASSLPGTSGRTDTQYF.

The chain combines TRBV28 with TRBJ1-1, with 10 positions matching TRBD1. The CDR3 is 15 amino acids. With 5 bases clipped from V and 5 bases from J, the junction kept 8 bases outside the gene matches. Germline V lookup: CDR1 MDHEN, CDR2 SYDVKM. The CDR3 loop is CASSPRTGGGTEAFF. CDR3 bases: TGTGCCAGCAGTCCGAGGACAGGGGGAGGGACTGAAGCTTTCTTT.

This sequence joins TRBV6-5 and TRBJ2-7; TRBD1 might be the D (5 bases). The CDR3 has 14 amino acids. V lost 5 bases to trimming and J lost 6 bases, with 17 bases between them. The germline CDR1 and CDR2 sequences are MNHEY and SVGAGI. The DNA of the CDR3 is TGTGCCAGCAGTCCCCCCGGTCTTAGGGGCGAGCAGTACTTC. Its protein product is CASSPPGLRGEQYF.

The chain uses TRBV12-3 or TRBV12-4 and TRBJ2-5; TRBD1 matches 10 bases. CDR3 size: 12 residues. The V and J ends lost 6 bases and 8 bases, in that order; junction bases with no gene match: 3. The CDR3 DNA sequence: TGTGCCAGCAGCCCGACAGGGGGCACCCAGTACTTC. Its translation is CASSPTGGTQYF.

This clone was detected a few times. The chain has TRBV19 and TRBJ1-5; no definite D call. Germline V gene sequence: CDR1 LNHDA, CDR2 SQIVND (reference sequence). The CDR3 consists of 14 residues. V was clipped by 5 bases and J by 5 bases, with 13 bases between them. Here the CDR3 reads CASSSNAYDQPQHF. CDR3 bases: TGTGCCAGTAGTTCCAACGCGTATGATCAGCCCCAGCATTTT.

V and J are TRBV5-7 and TRBJ1-5; D uncertain. TRBV5-7 is designated an ORF whose function remains uncertain. V was trimmed by 0 bases and J by 0 bases, leaving 10 bases between them. The CDR3 contains 16 residues. The CDR3 region has the DNA TGTGCCAGCAGCTTGGCAGGCAGGTCTAGCAATCAGCCCCAGCATTTT. Translated, it gives CASSLAGRSSNQPQHF.

J is TRBJ1-2 and V is TRBV24-1, with D unclear. This CDR3 region has 14 residues. Trimming took off 0 bases at V and 7 bases at J, with 11 bases between the two ends. CDR1 and CDR2 from the germline V gene are KGHDR and SFDVKD. The chain's CDR3 is CATSDLGRDFGYTF. In nucleotides, the CDR3 is TGTGCCACCAGTGATTTGGGCCGGGATTTTGGCTACACCTTC.

This chain links TRBV27 with TRBJ2-2, with 12 nucleotides matching TRBD1. After removal of 0 bases from V and 5 bases from J, the junction contained 1 base not matched to a gene. There are 16 residues in the CDR3. Germline V gives CDR1 MNHEY, CDR2 SMNVEV (reference sequence). The CDR3 coding sequence is TGTGCCAGCAGTTTATCGGGACAGGGGGCGACCGGGGAGCTGTTTTTT. Translating gives CASSLSGQGATGELFF.

J is TRBJ2-5 and V is TRBV4-2; TRBD2 matches at 10 bases. Germline values: CDR1 LGHNA, CDR2 YNFKEQ. J gave up 2 bases and V 4 bases, and 7 bases lay outside the gene matches. This CDR3 region has 16 residues. In DNA, the CDR3 is TGTGCCAGCAGCCGATTCCGAGCGGGGGGGCAAGAGACCCAGTACTTC. It codes for CASSRFRAGGQETQYF.

A few counts support this clone. V and J are TRBV6-5 and TRBJ2-5, with 9 positions matching TRBD2. The length of the CDR3 is 15 residues. Germline loops: CDR1 MNHEY, CDR2 SVGAGI. Germline trimming cut 7 bases from V and 7 bases from J; bases unmatched to any gene: 13. The CDR3 region has the DNA TGTGCCAGCAAATGGGAGCGGGGGGTATCGGGGACCCAGTACTTC. As protein: CASKWERGVSGTQYF.

V usage is TRBV24-1 and J usage is TRBJ2-3; D unresolved. Trimming pared 2 bases from V and 1 base from J, leaving 9 bases between. Per germline, CDR1 KGHDR and CDR2 SFDVKD. The CDR3 has 15 residues. The CDR3 loop is CATSDSQTGTDTQYF. The CDR3 coding sequence is TGTGCCACCAGTGATTCCCAGACTGGCACAGATACGCAGTATTTT.

This rearrangement joins TRBV9 to TRBJ2-3; 7 nucleotides agree with TRBD2. The CDR3 loop spans 15 amino acids. V was pared by 0 bases and J by 7 bases, with 8 bases of the junction left unmatched. In germline, CDR1 is SGDLS, CDR2 YYNGEE. The CDR3 DNA reads TGTGCCAGCAGCGTAGTCGGCCGGGGGACTAATACGCAGTATTTT. Translating gives CASSVVGRGTNTQYF.

The DNA of the CDR3 is TGTGCCAGTAGTATTGGTCTCAGGGGGTCACCCCTCCACTTT. The encoded protein is CASSIGLRGSPLHF. The chain uses TRBV19 and TRBJ1-6, with TRBD1 matching 7 bases. After removal of 3 bases from V and 10 bases from J, the junction contained 6 bases not matched to a gene. Looked up from germline, CDR1 is LNHDA and CDR2 is SQIVND (reference sequence). The CDR3 loop spans 14 amino acids.

For this clone: The junction and the germline gene differ at one end; a read error may be behind it. The chain carries TRBV6-5 and TRBJ2-7; TRBD1 agrees at 8 bases. The CDR3 is made up of 15 amino acids. Per the germline V gene, CDR1 is MNHEY and CDR2 is SVGAGI. The CDR3 loop reads CASTPGAGGSHEQYF. The CDR3 DNA is TGTGCCAGCACCCCTGGGGCAGGGGGCTCCCACGAGCAGTACTTC.

Worth noting for this clone: Germline and junction disagree at one end, which may indicate a read error. The chain has TRBV5-1 and TRBJ2-7; D is possibly TRBD1 (6 bases). The germline V gene encodes CDR1 SGHRS and CDR2 YFSETQ. The length of the CDR3 is 11 residues. The CDR3 DNA sequence: TGCGCCAGCAGCGGTATTACAGGGTTTGGCTTC. Protein sequence: CASSGITGFGF.

This clone was picked up a small number of times. The gene calls are TRBV11-3 and TRBJ1-2; 9 nucleotides line up with TRBD1. The CDR3 runs 14 residues. The germline V gene encodes CDR1 SGHNT and CDR2 YENEEA. V dropped 3 bases and J dropped 6; count of bases not matched to a gene: 5. CDR3 nucleotide sequence: TGTGCCAGCAGCTTGTTGGGACAGGGCGATGGCTACACCTTC. Protein product: CASSLLGQGDGYTF.

The chain uses TRBV5-1 and TRBJ2-7; D not certain. Trimming took 4 bases from V and 2 from J, leaving 4 bases between them. Germline CDR1 SGHRS, CDR2 YFSETQ. The CDR3 loop spans 11 amino acids. The CDR3 region is CASSPAYEQYF. CDR3 nucleotide sequence: TGCGCCAGCAGCCCCGCCTACGAGCAGTACTTC.

This chain uses TRBV10-3 with TRBJ1-3, with D hard to call. Per germline, CDR1 ENHRY and CDR2 SYGVKD. V lost 5 bases and J 4 bases, leaving 12 bases between the germline ends. The CDR3 has 14 residues. CDR3 in amino acids: CAISQAVAGNTIYF. CDR3 coding DNA: TGTGCCATCAGTCAAGCGGTGGCCGGAAACACCATATATTTT.

The rearrangement joins TRBV4-3 to TRBJ1-2; 12 bases fit TRBD1. Germline V gene data show CDR1 as LGHNA and CDR2 as YSLEER. V was pared by 0 bases and J by 7 bases, with 6 bases of the junction left unmatched. This CDR3 contains 16 residues. In nucleotides, the CDR3 is TGCGCCAGCAGCCAAGACCAGGGACAGGGGGCGTTTGGCTACACCTTC. Protein sequence: CASSQDQGQGAFGYTF.

The chain is built from TRBV19 and TRBJ1-1; the D is unclear. Germline-derived CDR1 and CDR2 are LNHDA and SQIVND (reference sequence). The CDR3 totals 18 residues. Trimming stripped 2 bases from V and 0 bases from J, with 19 bases between. The CDR3 coding sequence is TGTGCCAGTAGTATAAACGCCAGGATTCAATCCATGAACACTGAAGCTTTCTTT. It codes for CASSINARIQSMNTEAFF. Combining the CDR3 with reference TRBV19 and TRBJ1-1 gives the whole variable domain DGGITQSPKYLFRKEGQNVTLSCEQNLNHDAMYWYRQDPGQGLRLIYYSQIVNDFQKGDIAEGYSVSREKKESFPLTVTSAQKNPTAFYLCASSINARIQSMNTEAFFGQGTRLTVV.

This clone was detected only a few times. V gene TRBV28 combines with J gene TRBJ1-1, with D unclear. The V end lost 0 bases, the J end lost 8 bases, and 4 bases lay between the germline ends. CDR3 length equals 11 residues. Germline CDR1 MDHEN, CDR2 SYDVKM. The CDR3 protein is CASSLWAEAFF. CDR3 bases: TGTGCCAGCAGTTTATGGGCCGAAGCTTTCTTT.

The CDR3 region has the DNA TGCGCCAGCACCCAGGAAATAGCGGGAGGCTACGAGCAGTACTTC. Amino acids: CASTQEIAGGYEQYF. This rearrangement joins TRBV5-1 to TRBJ2-7; 10 bases agree with TRBD2. The CDR3 is made up of 15 amino acids. Germline values: CDR1 SGHRS, CDR2 YFSETQ. V shed 6 bases and J 3 bases; nucleotides not matched to a gene: 9.

J is TRBJ2-2 and V is TRBV19; 12 nucleotides line up with TRBD1. CDR1 is LNHDA and CDR2 is SQIVND in the germline V gene (reference sequence). The CDR3 covers 14 residues. J lost 6 bases, V lost 9 bases, and 5 bases had no gene match. CDR3 bases: TGTGCCAGCTGGGACAGGGGGCGCTCCGGGGAGCTGTTTTTT. This sequence encodes CASWDRGRSGELFF.

The rearrangement joins TRBV9 to TRBJ1-2, with 9 bases identical to TRBD1. The V gene end was trimmed by 0 bases and the J gene end by 5 bases; junction bases not matched to a gene: 5. The CDR3 sequence is 15 residues long. Per the germline V gene, CDR1 is SGDLS and CDR2 is YYNGEE. The CDR3 protein is CASSVGRTGAYGYTF. The CDR3, as DNA: TGTGCCAGCAGCGTAGGACGGACAGGGGCTTATGGCTACACCTTC.

The CDR3 sequence is CATAGRGHGYTF. For the CDR3, the DNA is TGTGCCACCGCGGGCAGGGGACATGGCTACACCTTC. The chain carries TRBV27 and TRBJ1-2; maybe TRBD1 (6 bases). The CDR3 spans 12 residues. Trimming pared 10 bases from V and 6 bases from J, leaving 15 bases between. Germline CDR1 reads MNHEY; CDR2 reads SMNVEV (reference sequence).

The rearrangement uses TRBV28 and TRBJ1-1; D is undetermined. This CDR3 is built from 14 residues. The V gene's germline CDR1 is MDHEN and CDR2 SYDVKM. The V gene lost 5 bases and the J gene lost 0 bases, with 10 bases spanning the gap. The CDR3: CASSNDGVNTEAFF. As DNA, the CDR3 is TGTGCCAGCAGTAATGACGGGGTGAACACTGAAGCTTTCTTT. The full variable domain, in which reference TRBV28 and TRBJ1-1 provide the parts outside the CDR3, is DVKVTQSSRYLVKRTGEKVFLECVQDMDHENMFWYRQDPGLGLRLIYFSYDVKMKEKGDIPEGYSVSREKKERFSLILESASTNQTSMYLCASSNDGVNTEAFFGQGTRLTVV.